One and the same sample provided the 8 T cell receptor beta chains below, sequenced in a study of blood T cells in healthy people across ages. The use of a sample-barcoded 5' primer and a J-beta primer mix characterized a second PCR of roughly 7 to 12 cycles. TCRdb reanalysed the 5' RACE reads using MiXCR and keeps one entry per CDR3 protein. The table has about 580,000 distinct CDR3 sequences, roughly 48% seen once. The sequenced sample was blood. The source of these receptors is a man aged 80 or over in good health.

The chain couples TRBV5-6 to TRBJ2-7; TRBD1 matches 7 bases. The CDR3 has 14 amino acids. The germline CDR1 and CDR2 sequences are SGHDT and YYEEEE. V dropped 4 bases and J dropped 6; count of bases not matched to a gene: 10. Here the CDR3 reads CASSLNRDRGEQYF. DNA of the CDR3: TGTGCCAGCAGCCTCAACAGGGACAGAGGCGAGCAGTACTTC.

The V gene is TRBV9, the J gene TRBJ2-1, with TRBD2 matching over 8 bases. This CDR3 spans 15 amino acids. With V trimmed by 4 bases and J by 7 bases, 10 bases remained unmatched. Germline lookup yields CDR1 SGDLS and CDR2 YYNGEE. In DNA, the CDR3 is TGTGCCAGCAGCTTTTACAGCGGGAGTTCGAATGAGCAGTTCTTC. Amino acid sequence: CASSFYSGSSNEQFF.

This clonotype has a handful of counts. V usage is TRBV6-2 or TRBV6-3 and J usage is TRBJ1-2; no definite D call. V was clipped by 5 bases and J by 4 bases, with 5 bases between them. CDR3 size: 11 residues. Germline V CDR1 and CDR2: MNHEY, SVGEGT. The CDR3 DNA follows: TGTGCCAGCAGTCAATTCTATGGCTACACCTTC. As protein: CASSQFYGYTF.

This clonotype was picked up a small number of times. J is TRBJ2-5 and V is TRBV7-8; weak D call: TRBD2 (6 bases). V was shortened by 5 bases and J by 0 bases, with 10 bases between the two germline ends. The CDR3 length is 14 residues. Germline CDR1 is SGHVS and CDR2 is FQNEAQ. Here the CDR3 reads CASSPSGYQETQYF. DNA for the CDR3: TGTGCCAGCAGCCCGAGCGGGTACCAAGAGACCCAGTACTTC.

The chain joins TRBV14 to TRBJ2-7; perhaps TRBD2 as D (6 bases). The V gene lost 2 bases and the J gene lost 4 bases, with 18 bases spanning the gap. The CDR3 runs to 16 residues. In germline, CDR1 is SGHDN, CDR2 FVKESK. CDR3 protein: CASSQLTGTGGYEQYF. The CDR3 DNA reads TGTGCCAGCAGCCAATTAACCGGGACTGGAGGGTACGAGCAGTACTTC.

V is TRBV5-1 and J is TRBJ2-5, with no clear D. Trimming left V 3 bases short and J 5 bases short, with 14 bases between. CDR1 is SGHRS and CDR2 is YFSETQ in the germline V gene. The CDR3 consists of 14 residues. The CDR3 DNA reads TGCGCCAGCAGCTCAGTAGTCCATTGGGAGACCCAGTACTTC. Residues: CASSSVVHWETQYF.

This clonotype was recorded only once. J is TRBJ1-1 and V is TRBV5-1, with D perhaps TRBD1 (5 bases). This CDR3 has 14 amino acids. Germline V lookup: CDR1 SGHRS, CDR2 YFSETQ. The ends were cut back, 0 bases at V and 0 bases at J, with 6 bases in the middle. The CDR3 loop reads CASSLVGVNTEAFF. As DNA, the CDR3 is TGCGCCAGCAGCTTGGTGGGGGTGAACACTGAAGCTTTCTTT.

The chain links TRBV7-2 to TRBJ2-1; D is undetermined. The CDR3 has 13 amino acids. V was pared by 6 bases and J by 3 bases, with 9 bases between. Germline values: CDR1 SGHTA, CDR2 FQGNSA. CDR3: CASSPDNYNEQFF. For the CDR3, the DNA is TGTGCCAGCAGTCCCGACAACTACAATGAGCAGTTCTTC.